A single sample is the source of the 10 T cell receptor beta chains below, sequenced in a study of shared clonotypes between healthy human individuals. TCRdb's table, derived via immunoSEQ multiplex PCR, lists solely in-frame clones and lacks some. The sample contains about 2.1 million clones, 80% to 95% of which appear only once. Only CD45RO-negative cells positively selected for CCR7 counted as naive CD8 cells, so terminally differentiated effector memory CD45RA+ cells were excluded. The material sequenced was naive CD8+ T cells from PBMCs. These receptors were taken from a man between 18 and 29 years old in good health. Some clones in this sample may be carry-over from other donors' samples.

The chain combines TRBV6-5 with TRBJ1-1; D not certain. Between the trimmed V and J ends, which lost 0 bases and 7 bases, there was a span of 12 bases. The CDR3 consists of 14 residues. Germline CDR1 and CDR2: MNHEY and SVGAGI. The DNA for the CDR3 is TGTGCCAGCAGTTACTCTCGGCGGCAGTTTGAAGCTTTCTTT. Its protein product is CASSYSRRQFEAFF.

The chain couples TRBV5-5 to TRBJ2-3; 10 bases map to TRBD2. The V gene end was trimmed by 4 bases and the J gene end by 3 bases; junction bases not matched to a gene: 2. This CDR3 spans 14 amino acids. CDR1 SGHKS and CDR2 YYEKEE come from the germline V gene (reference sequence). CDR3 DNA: TGTGCCAGCAGCATAGCGGGAGGAACAGATACGCAGTATTTT. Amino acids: CASSIAGGTDTQYF.

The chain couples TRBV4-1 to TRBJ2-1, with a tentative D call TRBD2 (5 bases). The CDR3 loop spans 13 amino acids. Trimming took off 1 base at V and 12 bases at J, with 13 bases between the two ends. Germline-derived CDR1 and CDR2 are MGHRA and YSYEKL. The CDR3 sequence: CASSQVGIRGQFF. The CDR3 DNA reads TGCGCCAGCAGCCAAGTAGGGATCCGGGGGCAGTTCTTC.

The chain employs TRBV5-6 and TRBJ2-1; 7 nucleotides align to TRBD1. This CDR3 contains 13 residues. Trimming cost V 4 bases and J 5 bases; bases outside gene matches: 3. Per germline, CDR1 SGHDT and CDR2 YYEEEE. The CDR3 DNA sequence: TGTGCCAGCAGCCGGGGACAGAACAATGAGCAGTTCTTC. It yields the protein CASSRGQNNEQFF.

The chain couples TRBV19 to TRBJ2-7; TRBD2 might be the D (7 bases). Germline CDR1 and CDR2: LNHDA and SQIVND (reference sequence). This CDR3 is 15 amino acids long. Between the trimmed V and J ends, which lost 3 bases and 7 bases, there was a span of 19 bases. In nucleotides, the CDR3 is TGTGCCAGTAGTATGGGGGCATTTCTAGCGGATGAGCAGTACTTC. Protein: CASSMGAFLADEQYF.

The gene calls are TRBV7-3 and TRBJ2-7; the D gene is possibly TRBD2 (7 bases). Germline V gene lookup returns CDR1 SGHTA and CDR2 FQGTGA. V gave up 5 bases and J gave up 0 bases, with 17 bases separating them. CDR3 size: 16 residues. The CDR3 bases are TGTGCCAGCAGCCCGTCCGCGGGGGCCGGCTCCTACGAGCAGTACTTC. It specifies CASSPSAGAGSYEQYF.

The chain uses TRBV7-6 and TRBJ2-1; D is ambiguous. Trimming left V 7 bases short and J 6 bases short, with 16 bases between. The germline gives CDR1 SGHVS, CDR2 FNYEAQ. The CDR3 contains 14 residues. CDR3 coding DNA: TGTGCCAGCACCGTCCCCCCCACTATCAATGAGCAGTTCTTC. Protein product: CASTVPPTINEQFF.

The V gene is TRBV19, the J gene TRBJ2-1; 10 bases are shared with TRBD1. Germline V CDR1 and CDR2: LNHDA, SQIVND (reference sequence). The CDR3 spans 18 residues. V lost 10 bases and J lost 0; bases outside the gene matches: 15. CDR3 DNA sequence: TGTGCCACCACCTACCGGGACAGGGGACCCTTCTCCTACAATGAGCAGTTCTTC. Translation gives CATTYRDRGPFSYNEQFF. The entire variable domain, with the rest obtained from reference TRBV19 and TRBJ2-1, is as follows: DGGITQSPKYLFRKEGQNVTLSCEQNLNHDAMYWYRQDPGQGLRLIYYSQIVNDFQKGDIAEGYSVSREKKESFPLTVTSAQKNPTAFYLCATTYRDRGPFSYNEQFFGPGTRLTVL.

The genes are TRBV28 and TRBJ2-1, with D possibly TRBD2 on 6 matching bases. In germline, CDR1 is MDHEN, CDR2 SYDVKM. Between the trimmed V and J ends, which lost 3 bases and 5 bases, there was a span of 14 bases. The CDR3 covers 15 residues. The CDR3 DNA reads TGTGCCAGCAGTTTTCTGGCGGGAATGGACAATGAGCAGTTCTTC. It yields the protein CASSFLAGMDNEQFF.

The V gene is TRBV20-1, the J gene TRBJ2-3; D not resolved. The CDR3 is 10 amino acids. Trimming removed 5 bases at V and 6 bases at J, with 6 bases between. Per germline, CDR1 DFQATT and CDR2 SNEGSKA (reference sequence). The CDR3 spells CSALLDTQYF. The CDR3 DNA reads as TGCAGTGCTCTCCTGGATACGCAGTATTTT.